This T cell receptor beta chain comes out of a study of tumor-infiltrating lymphocytes in primary liver carcinoma. V shed 5 bases and J shed 7 bases, with 17 bases lying between them. Germline CDR1 is MDHEN and CDR2 is SYDVKM. The CDR3 extends over 14 amino acids. Total RNA (approximately 500 ng) served as template for TCR beta cDNA synthesis primed by a constant-region primer. Library construction for TCR beta comprised three nested multiplex PCR rounds performed with slightly modified ARM-PCR. Researchers ran the first two PCR rounds for ten to eleven cycles each with TRBV1-TRBV30 forward primers and a C-beta reverse primer. TCRdb independently ran MiXCR on the multiplex PCR reads; one entry per CDR3 protein. The sample lists about 50,000 distinct CDR3 sequences; over 65% were seen once. Concerning this clonotype: Antigen: not known.

The study's findings and limits: Top-250-clone fractions were significantly higher in tumors than in blood (p = 0.039).

Each 20-30 mg portion of unsorted bulk tissue served as the source for co-extraction of RNA and DNA. J is TRBJ2-5 and V is TRBV28, with TRBD2 as a possible D gene (8 bases). The receptor was derived from a man aged 35 to 55 with primary liver carcinoma and hepatitis B virus infection. Sequencing was performed on liver tumor tissue from sampling region 5. Regarding subset: tumor region T5, tumor centre. CDR3 loop: CASSLTGAGGTQYF. CDR3 in DNA: TGTGCCAGCAGTCTTACAGGGGCGGGAGGGACCCAGTACTTC.